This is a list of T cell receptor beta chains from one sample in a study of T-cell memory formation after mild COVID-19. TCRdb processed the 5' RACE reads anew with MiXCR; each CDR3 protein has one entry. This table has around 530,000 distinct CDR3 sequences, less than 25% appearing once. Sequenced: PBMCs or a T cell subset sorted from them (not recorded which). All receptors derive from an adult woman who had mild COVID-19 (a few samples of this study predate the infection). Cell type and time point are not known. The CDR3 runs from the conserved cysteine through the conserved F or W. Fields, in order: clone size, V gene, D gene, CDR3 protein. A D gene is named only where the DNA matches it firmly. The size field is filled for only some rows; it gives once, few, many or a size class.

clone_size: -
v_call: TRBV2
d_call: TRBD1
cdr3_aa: CASTRGNLGTEAFF

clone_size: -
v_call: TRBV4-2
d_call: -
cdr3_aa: CASSERGEGANVLTF

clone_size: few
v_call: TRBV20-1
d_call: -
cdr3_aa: CSVGQVVTYGYTF

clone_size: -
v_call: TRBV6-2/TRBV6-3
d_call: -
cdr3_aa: CASTKGAGKGYEQYF

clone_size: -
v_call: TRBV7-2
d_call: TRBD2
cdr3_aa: CASSLQAGGPRNEQFF

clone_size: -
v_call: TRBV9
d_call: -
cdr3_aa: CASSTSGYSEQYF

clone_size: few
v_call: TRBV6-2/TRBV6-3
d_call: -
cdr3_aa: CASSSYRDPGSLQYF

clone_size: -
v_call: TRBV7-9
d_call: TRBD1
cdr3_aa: CASSSAGTGLNTEAFF

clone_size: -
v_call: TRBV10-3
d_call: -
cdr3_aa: CAISEGGQGKLFF

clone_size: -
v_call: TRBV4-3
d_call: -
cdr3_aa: CASSQDGGRRVADTDTQYF

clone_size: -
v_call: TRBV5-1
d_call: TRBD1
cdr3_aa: CASSEGAFQGYTF

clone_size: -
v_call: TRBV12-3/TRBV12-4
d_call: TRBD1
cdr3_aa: CASSSAGQGPNQPQHF

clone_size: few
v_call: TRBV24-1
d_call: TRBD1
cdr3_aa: CATGEGQGTNNEQFF

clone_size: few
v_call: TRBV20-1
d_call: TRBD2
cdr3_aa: CSAAGDTDTQYF

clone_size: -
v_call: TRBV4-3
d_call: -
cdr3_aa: CASSQSTRGNEQFF

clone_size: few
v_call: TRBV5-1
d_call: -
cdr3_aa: CASRWGSSGEEQYF

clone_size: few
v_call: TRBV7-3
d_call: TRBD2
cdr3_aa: CASSLTPGLTNNEQFF

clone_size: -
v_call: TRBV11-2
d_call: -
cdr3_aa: CASSLERDRINEQFF

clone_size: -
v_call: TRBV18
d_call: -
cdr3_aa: CASSPPNRASSEAFF

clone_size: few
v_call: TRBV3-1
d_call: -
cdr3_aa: CASTDSSATPYEQYF

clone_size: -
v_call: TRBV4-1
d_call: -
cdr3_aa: CASSQWQGEKLFF

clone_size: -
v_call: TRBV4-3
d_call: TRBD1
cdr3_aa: CASSQDFSGTGGIEQYF

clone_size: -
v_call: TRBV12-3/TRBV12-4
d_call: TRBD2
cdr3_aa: CASSPPGTRGNEQFF

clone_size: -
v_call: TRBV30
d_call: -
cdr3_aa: CAWSKHKNTEAFF

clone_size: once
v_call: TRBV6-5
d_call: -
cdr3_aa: CASGEDIYGYTF

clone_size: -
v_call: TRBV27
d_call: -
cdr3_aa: CASGFRGPQHF

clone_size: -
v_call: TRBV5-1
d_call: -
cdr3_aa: CAKGYYEQYF

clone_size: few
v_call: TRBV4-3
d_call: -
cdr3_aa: CASSRETGNTEAFF

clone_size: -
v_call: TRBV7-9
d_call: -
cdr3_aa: CASSTSEIHTQYF

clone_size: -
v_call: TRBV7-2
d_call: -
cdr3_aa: CASSLLGGANVLTF

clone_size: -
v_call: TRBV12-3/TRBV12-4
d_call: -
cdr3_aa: CASSFIRGETQYF

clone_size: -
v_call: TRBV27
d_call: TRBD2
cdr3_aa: CASSPDSGSPGGELFF

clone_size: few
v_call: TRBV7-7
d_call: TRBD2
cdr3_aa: CASSLGGAGGPGEQYF

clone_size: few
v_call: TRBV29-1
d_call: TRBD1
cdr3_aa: CSVEEPGQTSREQFF

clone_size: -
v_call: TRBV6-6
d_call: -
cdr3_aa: CASSRDNAYEQYF

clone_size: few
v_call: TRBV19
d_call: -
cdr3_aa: CASSRTPGPGNTIYF

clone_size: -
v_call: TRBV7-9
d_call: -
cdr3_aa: CASSPAWATEAFF

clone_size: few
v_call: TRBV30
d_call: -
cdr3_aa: CAWSIGTFSSGANVLTF

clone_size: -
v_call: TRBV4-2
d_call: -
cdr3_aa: CASSLRQDHQETQYF

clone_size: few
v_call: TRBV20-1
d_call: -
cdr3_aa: CSARPSSSYNEQFF

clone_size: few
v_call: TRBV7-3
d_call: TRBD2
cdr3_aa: CASSFRRGDPNTGELFF

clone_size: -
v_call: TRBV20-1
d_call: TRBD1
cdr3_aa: CSASGDREKLFF

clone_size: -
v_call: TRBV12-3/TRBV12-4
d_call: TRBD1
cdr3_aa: CASSFSGQGFYEQYF

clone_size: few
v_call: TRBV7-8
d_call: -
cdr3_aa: CASSLEVANFRPLHF

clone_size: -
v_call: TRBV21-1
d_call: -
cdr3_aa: CASGWGTYEQYF

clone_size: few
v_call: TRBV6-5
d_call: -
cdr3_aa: CASSYSGRHNQPQHF

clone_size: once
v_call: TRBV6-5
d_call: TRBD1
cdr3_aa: CASRSSGTGLNYGYTF

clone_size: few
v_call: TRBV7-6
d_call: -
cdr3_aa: CASSLAAGADGYTF

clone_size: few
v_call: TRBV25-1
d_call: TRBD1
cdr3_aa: CASSPTTGTQETQYF

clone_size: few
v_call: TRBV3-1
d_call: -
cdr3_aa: CASSQDRVNTIYF

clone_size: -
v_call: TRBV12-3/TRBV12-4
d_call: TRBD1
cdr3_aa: CASSQGGRDTQYF

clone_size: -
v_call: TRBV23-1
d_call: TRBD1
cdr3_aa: CASSQERQGRYEQYF

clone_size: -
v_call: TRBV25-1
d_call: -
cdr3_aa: CASRGSPF

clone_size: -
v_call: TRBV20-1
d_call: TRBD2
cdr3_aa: CSARDSAGVSTDTQYF